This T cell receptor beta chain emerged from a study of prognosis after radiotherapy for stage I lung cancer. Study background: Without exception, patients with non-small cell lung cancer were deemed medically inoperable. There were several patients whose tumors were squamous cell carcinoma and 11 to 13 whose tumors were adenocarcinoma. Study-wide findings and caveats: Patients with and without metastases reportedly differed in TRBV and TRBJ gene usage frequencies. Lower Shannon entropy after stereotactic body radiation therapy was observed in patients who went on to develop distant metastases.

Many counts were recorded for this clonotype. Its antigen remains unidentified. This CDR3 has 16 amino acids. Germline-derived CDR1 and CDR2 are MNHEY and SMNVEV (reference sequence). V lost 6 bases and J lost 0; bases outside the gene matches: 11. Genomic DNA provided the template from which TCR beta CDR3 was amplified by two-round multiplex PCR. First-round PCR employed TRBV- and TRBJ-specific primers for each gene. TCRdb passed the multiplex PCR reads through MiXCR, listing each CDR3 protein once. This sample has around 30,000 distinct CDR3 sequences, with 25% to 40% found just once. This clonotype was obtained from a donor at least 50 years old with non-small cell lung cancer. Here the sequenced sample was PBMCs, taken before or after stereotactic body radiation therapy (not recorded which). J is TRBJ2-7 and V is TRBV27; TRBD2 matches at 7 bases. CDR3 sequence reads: CASRPLTSESSYEQYF. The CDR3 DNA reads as TGTGCCAGCAGACCCCTAACTAGCGAGAGCTCCTACGAGCAGTACTTC.